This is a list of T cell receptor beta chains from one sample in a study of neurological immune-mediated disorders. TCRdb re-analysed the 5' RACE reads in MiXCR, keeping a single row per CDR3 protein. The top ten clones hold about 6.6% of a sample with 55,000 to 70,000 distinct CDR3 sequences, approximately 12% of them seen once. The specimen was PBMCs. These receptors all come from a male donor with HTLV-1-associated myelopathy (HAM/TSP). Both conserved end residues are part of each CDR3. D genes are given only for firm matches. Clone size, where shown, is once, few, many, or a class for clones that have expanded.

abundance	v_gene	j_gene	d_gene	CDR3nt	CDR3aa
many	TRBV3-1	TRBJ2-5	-	TGTGCCAGCAGCCAAGAAGGTTGGGGACTCGATATCAAGAGAACCCAGTACTTC	CASSQEGWGLDIKRTQYF
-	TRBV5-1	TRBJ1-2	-	TGCGCCAGCAGCTTTGGTGCAGGGGACTGTGGCTACACCTTC	CASSFGAGDCGYTF
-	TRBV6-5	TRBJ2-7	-	TGTGCCAGCAGCCCTGAAAGCCTTCAGTACGAGCAGTACTTC	CASSPESLQYEQYF
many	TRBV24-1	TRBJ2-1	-	TGTGCCACCAGTGATGTGGGGGGGCGGTACAATGAGCAGTTCTTC	CATSDVGGRYNEQFF
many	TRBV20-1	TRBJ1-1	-	TGCAGTGCTCTGCACGGGAACACTGAAGCTTTCTTT	CSALHGNTEAFF
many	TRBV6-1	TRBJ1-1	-	TGTGCCAGCAGTGAGAAGATGAGGGCCCCGACTAATGAAGCTTTCTTT	CASSEKMRAPTNEAFF
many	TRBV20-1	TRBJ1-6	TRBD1	TGCAGTGCTAGCTCACAGGGGAGGGATAATTCACCCCTCCACTTT	CSASSQGRDNSPLHF
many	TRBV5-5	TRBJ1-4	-	TGTGCCAGCAGCTTGTACGGTACTGCAACTAATGAAAAACTGTTTTTT	CASSLYGTATNEKLFF
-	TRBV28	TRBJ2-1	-	TGTGCCAGCAGTTTACCCTGGACGGGAAGGGAGGATGAGCAGTTCTTC	CASSLPWTGREDEQFF
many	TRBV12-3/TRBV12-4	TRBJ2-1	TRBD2	TGTGCCAGCAGTTTAGGTTCGGTAGCGGGTCTGGGGGAGCAGTTCTTC	CASSLGSVAGLGEQFF
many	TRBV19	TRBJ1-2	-	TGTGCCAGTAGGCAAGGACGGAACATCAACTATGGCTACACCTTC	CASRQGRNINYGYTF
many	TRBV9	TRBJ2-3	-	TGTGCCAGCAGCGTGGGGGATACGCAGTATTTT	CASSVGDTQYF
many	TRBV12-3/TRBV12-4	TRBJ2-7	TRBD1	TGTGCCAGCAGTCCCCTCTCCGGGACAGGGGGCAGGGAGCAGTACTTC	CASSPLSGTGGREQYF
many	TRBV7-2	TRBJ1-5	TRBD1	TGTGCCAGCAGCACTGGACAGGGCGGAAATCAGCCCCAGCATTTT	CASSTGQGGNQPQHF
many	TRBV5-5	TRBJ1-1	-	TGTGCCAGCAGCTTGTCTCCCACTGAAGCTTTCTTT	CASSLSPTEAFF
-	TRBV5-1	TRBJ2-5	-	TGCGCCAGCAGAGGGGAATTAGACGCCCAGTACTTC	CASRGELDAQYF
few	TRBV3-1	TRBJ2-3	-	TGTGCCAGCAGCCAACTCGGGACAAGTCGGAGGGATACGCAGTATTTT	CASSQLGTSRRDTQYF
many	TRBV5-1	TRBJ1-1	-	TGCGCCAGCAGCTTGGAGGGGGTCTACGAAGCTTTCTTT	CASSLEGVYEAFF
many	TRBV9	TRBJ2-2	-	TGTGCCAGCAGCGCTCGGGACGGGGTGGGGGAGCTGTTTTTT	CASSARDGVGELFF
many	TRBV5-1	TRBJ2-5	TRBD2	TGCGCCAGCAGCTCCGGGAGGATGGAGACCCAGTACTTC	CASSSGRMETQYF
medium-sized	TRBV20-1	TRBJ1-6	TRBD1	TGCAGTGCGGCCCGGGGACAGGGTACCGTCCACTTT	CSAARGQGTVHF
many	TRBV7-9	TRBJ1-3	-	TGTGCCAACACCCCTCTTGCCACTGGAAACACCATATATTTT	CANTPLATGNTIYF
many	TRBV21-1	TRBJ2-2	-	TGTGCCAGCAGCAAAGGACAGCCGAACACCGGGGAGCTGTTTTTT	CASSKGQPNTGELFF
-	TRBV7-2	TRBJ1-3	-	TGTGCCAGCAGCTTAGGGATGGGGGCGGGAAACACCATATATTTT	CASSLGMGAGNTIYF
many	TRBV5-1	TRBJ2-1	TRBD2	TGCGCCAGCGGGAGGGGCAGCGACAATGAGCAGTTCTTC	CASGRGSDNEQFF
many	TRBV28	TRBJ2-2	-	TGTGCCAGCAGTCCCTGGGGGGACAGGAACACCGGGGAGCTGTTTTTT	CASSPWGDRNTGELFF
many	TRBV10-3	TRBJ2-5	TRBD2	TGTGCCATCAGCCTAGCGGGGGGCTACGAGACCCAGTACTTC	CAISLAGGYETQYF
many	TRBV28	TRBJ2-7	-	TGTGCCAGCAGTCCCCTAGGGGGCTACGAGCAGTACTTC	CASSPLGGYEQYF
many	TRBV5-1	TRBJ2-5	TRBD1	TGCGCCAGCAGCCTAGGGACAGGGGTTGCGAAGACCCAGTACTTC	CASSLGTGVAKTQYF
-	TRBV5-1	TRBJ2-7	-	TGCGCCAGCAGCTTGAGGGGCAGCCACTACGAGCAGTACTTC	CASSLRGSHYEQYF
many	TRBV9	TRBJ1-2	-	TGTGCCAGCAGCGTAGCAGGGAACTACTATGGCTACACCTTC	CASSVAGNYYGYTF
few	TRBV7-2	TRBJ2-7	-	TGTGCCAGCAGTCCGGCCAGCGGGCGTTCCTACGAGCAGTACTTC	CASSPASGRSYEQYF
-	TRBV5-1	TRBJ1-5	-	TGCGCCAGCAGCTCTGACCCACAGCGGCCCCAGCATTTT	CASSSDPQRPQHF
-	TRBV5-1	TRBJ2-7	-	TGCTTCAGCAGCCAAGAACAGGGCAACGAGCAGTACTTC	CFSSQEQGNEQYF
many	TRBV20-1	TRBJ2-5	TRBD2	TGCAGTGCCAAACGGACTAGTGTGGAGACCCAGTACTTC	CSAKRTSVETQYF
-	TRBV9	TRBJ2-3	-	TGTGTCAGCAGCGTGGAAGGTCGGTACACAGATACGCAGTATTTT	CVSSVEGRYTDTQYF
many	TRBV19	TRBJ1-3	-	TGTGCCAGTAGATTCGAGAGCTCTGGAAACACCATATATTTT	CASRFESSGNTIYF
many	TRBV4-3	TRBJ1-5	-	TGCGCCAGCAGCCAAGTAGTGGCAGGCAATCAGCCCCAGCATTTT	CASSQVVAGNQPQHF
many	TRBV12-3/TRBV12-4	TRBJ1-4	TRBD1	TGTGCCAGCAGTTTTAGGGGACAGGGTATTTCGCGGCTGTTTTTT	CASSFRGQGISRLFF
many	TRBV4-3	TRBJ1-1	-	TGCGCCAGCAGCCGGGACCGGAACACTGAAGCTTTCTTT	CASSRDRNTEAFF